A selection of T cell receptor beta chains follows, all from one sample in a study of T cell responses to AZD1222 COVID-19 vaccine. Clones were sequenced by immunoSEQ multiplex PCR, and TCRdb holds only the in-frame ones, with some missing. The table shows about 39,000 clones, with about nine tenths occurring only once. The specimen was peripheral blood, collected 28 days after the second AZD1222 dose. These receptors were collected from an adult who received the AZD1222 COVID-19 vaccine. The CDR3 runs from the conserved cysteine through the conserved F or W. A D gene is named only where the DNA matches it firmly.

TRBJ2-7	TRBV5-1	TRBD1	TGCGCCAGCAGCGGTGGGACAGGGGCTAACTACGAGCAGTACTTC	CASSGGTGANYEQYF
TRBJ1-1	TRBV5-8	-	TGTGCCAGCACCTTTGGGGGGGACGCTGAAGCTTTCTTT	CASTFGGDAEAFF
TRBJ2-4	TRBV5-4	TRBD1	TGTGCCAGCAGCCCTGGGACAGCACTAGCCAAAAACATTCAGTACTTC	CASSPGTALAKNIQYF
TRBJ1-5	TRBV6-2/TRBV6-3	TRBD1	TGTGCCAGCAGCTCGCCCTTTTCGGGACAGGGTGCGGGCCAGCCCCAGCATTTT	CASSSPFSGQGAGQPQHF
TRBJ1-1	TRBV30	-	TGTGCCTGGAGAACAGGTTTTAACACTGAAGCTTTCTTT	CAWRTGFNTEAFF
TRBJ2-3	TRBV12-5	TRBD1	TGTGCTAGTGGTTTGGCAGGGGGCGCAGATACGCAGTATTTT	CASGLAGGADTQYF
TRBJ1-2	TRBV4-3	-	TGCGCCAGCAGCCAAGTGGCACCCGACTATGGCTACACCTTC	CASSQVAPDYGYTF
TRBJ1-4	TRBV5-4	-	TGTGCCAGCAGCTTCGGTTTGACTGGGACATCCACTGAAAAACTGTTTTTT	CASSFGLTGTSTEKLFF
TRBJ1-5	TRBV7-2	-	TGTGCCAGCAGCTTAACACAGGGAGGTAATCAGCCCCAGCATTTT	CASSLTQGGNQPQHF
TRBJ2-2	TRBV10-1	-	TGCGCCAGCAGTGAGTCGGTGGGGGCGAACACCGGGGAGCTGTTTTTT	CASSESVGANTGELFF
TRBJ1-5	TRBV12-2	-	TGTGCAAGTCGCTTAGCGCCAACAGAGACTAATAGCAATCAGCCCCAGCATTTT	CASRLAPTETNSNQPQHF
TRBJ2-3	TRBV7-2	TRBD2	TGTGCCAGCAGCGCCCTAGCGGGGGGGGGTACGCAGTATTTT	CASSALAGGGTQYF
TRBJ1-1	TRBV30	-	TGTGCCTGTGCAGGGGTTTTTGACACTGAAGCTTTCTTT	CACAGVFDTEAFF
TRBJ1-6	TRBV27	TRBD1	TGTGCCAGCAGTTTATCCGGGACAGGACGTGGTTCACCCCTCCACTTT	CASSLSGTGRGSPLHF
TRBJ2-3	TRBV6-6	TRBD2	TGTGCCAGCATAGCGGGGGCCGGGGCAGATACGCAGTATTTT	CASIAGAGADTQYF
TRBJ1-6	TRBV6-5	-	TGTGCCACCCGAGGGGGTGAGGCGCATTCACCCCTCCACTTT	CATRGGEAHSPLHF
TRBJ1-6	TRBV7-9	-	TGTGCCAGCAGCTTAGGACGAGATAATTCACCCCTCCACTTT	CASSLGRDNSPLHF
TRBJ2-3	TRBV5-1	TRBD2	TGCGCCAGCCGATCTCTAGCGGCTACCAGCACAGATACGCAGTATTTT	CASRSLAATSTDTQYF
TRBJ2-5	TRBV9	TRBD2	TGTGCCAGCAGCGTAGCCGGGGGGGAGCGGGAGACCCAGTACTTC	CASSVAGGERETQYF
TRBJ1-6	TRBV28	-	TGTGCCAGCAGCCTTCTTGGTTCACCCCTCCACTTT	CASSLLGSPLHF
TRBJ2-5	TRBV7-8	-	TGTGCCAGCAGCTTAGCGGGGGCGGAAGGGGAGACCCAGTACTTC	CASSLAGAEGETQYF
TRBJ2-1	TRBV20-1	-	TGCAGTGCTAGTGGTGCGTCGAGCTCCTACAATGAGCAGTTCTTC	CSASGASSSYNEQFF